This paragraph reports one T cell receptor beta chain. This record comes from a study of blood T cell repertoires in COVID-19. Sequencing was performed with immunoSEQ multiplex PCR; in TCRdb, only in-frame clones are kept and a portion is missing. The sample yields fewer than 250,000 clones, approximately 89% seen once. The sample was peripheral blood. This sequence was found in a woman aged 40 to 50 with acute or convalescent COVID-19.

CDR3 amino acids: CAWNSRGGYTF. CDR3 nucleotides: TGTGCCTGGAACTCCAGGGGCGGCTACACCTTC. This chain links TRBV30 with TRBJ1-2; D perhaps matches TRBD1 (6 bases). Germline values: CDR1 GTSNPN, CDR2 SVGIG (reference sequence). CDR3 length: 11 residues. Trimming cost V 4 bases and J 8 bases, with 11 bases left between them.